The T cell receptor (beta chain) described here comes from a study of T-cell reconstitution after alpha-beta-depleted transplantation in children (dated by TCRdb to the mid-2010s). About the full investigation: Using TCR repertoire profiling, the study quantitatively followed how T-cell immune reconstitution unfolded in children after TCRalphabeta/CD19-depleted allogeneic hematopoietic cell transplantation.

What the treatment or condition label conveys for this sample: allogeneic hematopoietic cell transplantation with graft depleted of TCRalphabeta T cells and CD19 B cells. TCRalphabeta/CD19-depleted allogeneic hematopoietic cell grafts were given to the transplant recipients, all of whom were children. The study at large found these results: Apparently early alphabetaT-cell count recovery about two months after transplant reportedly relied on only several hundred rapidly expanded clones derived from non-depleted graft cells. The frequencies of hyperexpanded clones fell over the following months, and after one year, T-cell counts and TCRbeta diversity were mostly attributed to newly produced T cells. The high TCRbeta diversity at day 60 in some patients was ascribed to recipient T cells and intrathymic progenitors that had survived conditioning.

This clonotype was seen at least ten times. This receptor's antigen is unknown. No base-level quality is on record; no much larger clone is a single base apart. Libraries came from PCR. Sequencing was carried out with an Illumina HiSeq 2500. TCR libraries were prepared with molecular barcoding, using unique molecular identifiers to normalize TCRbeta repertoire quantification. TCRdb redid the processing of the public reads, applying fastp at Q25 and MiXCR, and retained in-frame beta chains. Every entry covers one CDR3 protein and lists the most common genes and DNA from its rows. The sample records a few hundred thousand distinct CDR3 sequences, 13% of which are singletons. About 2% of the sample is in the top ten clones. The CDR3 runs 15 residues from the cysteine to the phenylalanine. The retained sequence is limited to the CDR3, 45 bases, with the frame set at the first base. CDR1 SQVTM and CDR2 ANQGSEA are derived from the germline V gene. Clipping removes 5 bases from V and 6 bases from J, with 16 as the unmatched junction base count.

Here the chain combines TRBV29-1 and TRBJ2-7; 7 bases in between match TRBD1. Sequences were derived from PBMCs, mostly from graft donor cells, sampled 360 days after TCRalphabeta/CD19-depleted stem cell transplant. The receptor comes from a male patient aged 10-17 years who had a stem cell transplant for acute myeloid leukemia, so the T cells may come from the graft donor. The DNA sequence reads TGCAGCGTTTTTAAAACAGGACAGGTTGGAGGCGAGCAGTACTTC. It encodes CSVFKTGQVGGEQYF.